These T cell receptor beta chains were read from a single sample in a study of blood T cell repertoires in COVID-19. Some clones are missing from TCRdb's copy, which holds only in-frame ones; the method was immunoSEQ multiplex PCR. The sample includes 390,000 or so clones, 86% of them seen just once. Sequencing used peripheral blood. Every receptor here comes from a woman in her 30s with active or convalescent COVID-19. Each CDR3 is given with its conserved first and last residue. A D gene is named only where the DNA matches it firmly. Size is omitted from some rows. Given values are once, few, many or a class for expanded clones.

TRBD2	TRBV3-1/TRBV3-2	TRBJ2-3	.	TGTGCCAGCAGCCAAAGGCCAATCGGGACTAGCGGGGGGGCTGTCGATACGCAGTATTTT	CASSQRPIGTSGGAVDTQYF
.	TRBV10-3	TRBJ1-1	.	TGTGCCATCAGTGCTACCTCCGGGACAAAATTCACTGAAGCTTTCTTT	CAISATSGTKFTEAFF
.	TRBV5-4	TRBJ2-5	.	TGTGCCAGCAGCTTGTTAGGAGGGGCGACCCAGTACTTC	CASSLLGGATQYF
.	TRBV5-1	TRBJ1-5	few	TGCGCCAGCAGCTTGGCCGGGGGGCGGGAGCCCCAGCATTTT	CASSLAGGREPQHF
TRBD1	TRBV5-4	TRBJ2-2	.	TGTGCCAGCAGCACCGGGACAGGGATCACCGGGGAGCTGTTTTTT	CASSTGTGITGELFF
TRBD1	TRBV7-6	TRBJ1-5	.	TGTGCCAGCAGCGGGGGGACAGACCCTAATCAGCCCCAGCATTTT	CASSGGTDPNQPQHF
TRBD2	TRBV5-1	TRBJ2-1	.	TGCGCCAGCAGCTTGGGGACTAGCATCTACAATGAGCAGTTCTTC	CASSLGTSIYNEQFF
.	TRBV2	TRBJ1-5	once	TGTGCCAGCAGTGAGACCAGCGGGGGGTATCAGCCCCAGCATTTT	CASSETSGGYQPQHF
TRBD2	TRBV6-5	TRBJ2-1	.	TGTGCCAGCAGTTACTCGGGGGAGGGTGAGCAGTTCTTC	CASSYSGEGEQFF
.	TRBV10-3	TRBJ1-5	.	TGTGCCATCAGTGAGTCCCAGTACCCGGGACTCTCGCCGCCCCAGCATTTT	CAISESQYPGLSPPQHF
.	TRBV5-4	TRBJ2-7	.	TGTGCCAGCAGCCTAGGGACAACCTACGAGCAGTACTTC	CASSLGTTYEQYF
TRBD2	TRBV27	TRBJ2-1	.	TGTGCCAGCAGTCCGGTAGCGGGGGGGCGAGGTACGAACAATGAGCAGTTCTTC	CASSPVAGGRGTNNEQFF
TRBD1	TRBV7-2	TRBJ1-4	.	TGTGCCAGCAGCTTACGAACAGGGGGCGGTGAAAAACTGTTTTTT	CASSLRTGGGEKLFF
TRBD1	TRBV27	TRBJ2-2	.	TGTGCCAGCAGTCCCGGGCGGATAGACAGGGTGGTCGGGGAGCTGTTTTTT	CASSPGRIDRVVGELFF
.	TRBV12-3/TRBV12-4	TRBJ1-5	once	TGTGCCAGCAGAGGAGCGGATCTCATTTCCCAGCATTTT	CASRGADLISQHF
.	TRBV21-1	TRBJ2-3	.	TGTGCCAGCACCTCACAGGGTGTAACAGATACGCAGTATTTT	CASTSQGVTDTQYF
TRBD1	TRBV2	TRBJ2-7	.	TGTGCCAGCAGTAGAGGGACAGGGGGCCCCTACGAGCAGTACTTC	CASSRGTGGPYEQYF
.	TRBV29-1	TRBJ2-7	.	TGCAGCGTTGACTGGGGAGTCGAGCAGTACTTC	CSVDWGVEQYF
.	TRBV6-1	TRBJ1-2	many	TGTGCCAGCAGTGAATCTCAGGTTCTTCGATATGGCTACACCTTC	CASSESQVLRYGYTF
.	TRBV6-5	TRBJ1-1	.	TGTGCCAGCATTACCATGGGGGGGAACACTGAAGCTTTCTTT	CASITMGGNTEAFF
.	TRBV3-1/TRBV3-2	TRBJ2-1	.	TGTGCCAGCAGCCAAGATTTCGATGAGCAGTTCTTC	CASSQDFDEQFF
.	TRBV14	TRBJ2-6	.	TGTGCCAGCAGCCCCAAGGACTCGGGCAACGTCCTGACTTTC	CASSPKDSGNVLTF
.	TRBV18	TRBJ2-1	.	TGTGCCAGCTCACTGAATAGCGATGAGCAGTTCTTC	CASSLNSDEQFF
TRBD2	TRBV5-6	TRBJ2-2	.	TGTGCCAGCAGCATAGGGCGCCTAGCGGTCGGGGAGCTGTTTTTT	CASSIGRLAVGELFF
.	TRBV6-5	TRBJ1-1	.	TGTGCCAGCAAAAGGCTAGTCACTGAAGCTTTCTTT	CASKRLVTEAFF
.	TRBV5-1	TRBJ2-7	once	TGCGCCAGCAGCTTGGCTTCGATGCGCTCCTACGAGCAGTACTTC	CASSLASMRSYEQYF
TRBD1	TRBV2	TRBJ2-7	.	TGTGCCAGCAGTCCCGGGACAGGTTACGAGCAGTACTTC	CASSPGTGYEQYF
TRBD2	TRBV2	TRBJ2-3	.	TGTGCCAGCAGTGAAAGCCTAGCGGGAATAATCACAGATACGCAGTATTTT	CASSESLAGIITDTQYF